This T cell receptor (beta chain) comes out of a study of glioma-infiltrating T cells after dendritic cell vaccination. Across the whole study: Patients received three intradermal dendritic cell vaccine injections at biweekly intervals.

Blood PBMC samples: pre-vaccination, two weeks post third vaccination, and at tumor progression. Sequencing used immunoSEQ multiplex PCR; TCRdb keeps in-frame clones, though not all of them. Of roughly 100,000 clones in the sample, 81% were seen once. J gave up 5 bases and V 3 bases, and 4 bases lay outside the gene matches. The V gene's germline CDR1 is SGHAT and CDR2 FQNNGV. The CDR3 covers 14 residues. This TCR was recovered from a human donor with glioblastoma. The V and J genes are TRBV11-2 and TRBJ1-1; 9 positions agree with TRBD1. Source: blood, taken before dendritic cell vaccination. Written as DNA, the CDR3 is TGTGCCAGCAGCTTTACAGGGGGCATGACTGAAGCTTTCTTT. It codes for CASSFTGGMTEAFF.